The 21 T cell receptor beta chains in this list originate from one sample, sequenced in a study of CD8+ T cells in alopecia areata. After isolation, RNA underwent reverse transcription to generate cDNA as the sequencing template. Some clones are missing from TCRdb's copy, which holds only in-frame ones; the method was immunoSEQ multiplex PCR. Of over 150,000 clones in the sample, 50% to 70% were seen once. Source: CD4+ T cells sorted from blood, taken at week 0. These receptors all come from a human donor with alopecia areata.

The J gene is TRBJ1-3, the V gene TRBV29-1; D is possibly TRBD1 (5 bases). V lost 4 bases to trimming and J lost 0 bases, with 13 bases between them. Germline assignment: CDR1 SQVTM and CDR2 ANQGSEA. CDR3 length: 15 residues. The CDR3: CSVAGQGDSGNTIYF. The DNA for the CDR3 is TGCAGCGTTGCTGGGCAGGGCGACTCTGGAAACACCATATATTTT.

The CDR3 DNA is TGTGCCTGGAGTGTAGTTTCCCTGGGACCCTACGAGCAGTACTTC. Amino acid sequence: CAWSVVSLGPYEQYF. V gene TRBV30 combines with J gene TRBJ2-5; either TRBD1 or TRBD2 may fit D (5 bases each). Gene TRBJ2-7 matches the end of the DNA better, so the J call may be wrong. Per the germline V gene, CDR1 is GTSNPN and CDR2 is SVGIG (reference sequence). This CDR3 has 15 amino acids.

In this sample, this clone turned up a few times. This chain links TRBV11-2 with TRBJ2-3; 12 nucleotides agree with TRBD2. Germline lookup yields CDR1 SGHAT and CDR2 FQNNGV. The length of the CDR3 is 17 residues. J was trimmed by 2 bases and V by 1 base; bases with no gene match: 4. CDR3 sequence (DNA): TGTGCCAGCAGCTTAGGACTAGCGGGGGTGTTCACAGATACGCAGTATTTT. It yields the protein CASSLGLAGVFTDTQYF. The full variable domain, in which reference TRBV11-2 and TRBJ2-3 provide the parts outside the CDR3, is EAGVAQSPRYKIIEKRQSVAFWCNPISGHATLYWYQQILGQGPKLLIQFQNNGVVDDSQLPKDRFSAERLKGVDSTLKIQPAKLEDSAVYLCASSLGLAGVFTDTQYFGPGTRLTVL.

V gene TRBV6-1 combines with J gene TRBJ2-3; 14 bases fit TRBD2. J was trimmed by 2 bases and V by 4 bases; bases with no gene match: 5. The V gene's germline CDR1 is MNHNS and CDR2 SASEGT. CDR3 size: 17 residues. CDR3 DNA sequence: TGTGCCAGCAGTGCGAGGACTAGCGGGGGGCACACAGATACGCAGTATTTT. Protein product: CASSARTSGGHTDTQYF.

V is TRBV27 and J is TRBJ2-5; 11 positions match TRBD1. This CDR3 is built from 14 residues. The germline V gene has CDR1 MNHEY and CDR2 SMNVEV (reference sequence). V lost 10 bases, J lost 5 bases, and 9 bases stayed unmatched. The CDR3 DNA reads TGTGCCAAGACGCTGGACAGGGGGCGGGAGACCCAGTACTTC. As protein: CAKTLDRGRETQYF.

J is TRBJ2-5 and V is TRBV15, with D perhaps TRBD2 (6 bases). Germline V lookup: CDR1 LNHNV, CDR2 YYDKDF (reference sequence). CDR3 length: 16 residues. Trimming stripped 1 base from V and 0 bases from J, with 12 bases between. The chain's CDR3 is CATSRAHGGYQETQYF. The CDR3 DNA reads as TGTGCCACCAGCAGAGCCCATGGGGGGTACCAAGAGACCCAGTACTTC.

This sequence joins TRBV9 and TRBJ2-2; no reliable D call. The CDR3 has 14 amino acids. Germline V gene data show CDR1 as SGDLS and CDR2 as YYNGEE. V was cut by 3 bases and J by 2 bases, with 8 bases left in between. In DNA, the CDR3 is TGTGCCAGCAGCGATAGGGAAAACACCGGGGAGCTGTTTTTT. As protein: CASSDRENTGELFF.

The V gene is TRBV4-1, the J gene TRBJ1-5; D may be TRBD1 (6 bases). Per the germline V gene, CDR1 is MGHRA and CDR2 is YSYEKL. Trimming stripped 0 bases from V and 4 bases from J, with 10 bases between. The CDR3 covers 15 residues. The CDR3, as DNA: TGCGCCAGCAGCCAAGAGGGACAACGAAATCAGCCCCAGCATTTT. Translating it yields CASSQEGQRNQPQHF.

The chain links TRBV7-2 to TRBJ2-7; D assignment may be TRBD1 or TRBD2 (5 bases each). The germline CDR1 and CDR2 sequences are SGHTA and FQGNSA. The ends were cut back, 6 bases at V and 6 bases at J, with 15 bases in the middle. The CDR3 spans 13 residues. In DNA form, the CDR3 reads TGTGCCAGCAGGACCCGGGACGGGTCCGAGCAGTACTTC. Protein sequence: CASRTRDGSEQYF. The full variable domain, its missing parts supplied by reference TRBV7-2 and TRBJ2-7, is GAGVSQSPSNKVTEKGKDVELRCDPISGHTALYWYRQSLGQGLEFLIYFQGNSAPDKSGLPSDRFSAERTGGSVSTLTIQRTQQEDSAVYLCASRTRDGSEQYFGPGTRLTVT.

The chain employs TRBV2 and TRBJ2-3; no clear D gene. Germline V lookup: CDR1 SNHLY, CDR2 FYNNEI. V was trimmed by 3 bases and J by 8 bases, leaving 3 bases between them. The CDR3 is made up of 10 amino acids. The CDR3 is CASSEGTQYF. As DNA, the CDR3 is TGTGCCAGCAGTGAGGGTACGCAGTATTTT.

The rearrangement links TRBV7-9 to TRBJ1-6; no reliable D call. This CDR3 is built from 14 residues. Germline V CDR1 and CDR2: SEHNR, FQNEAQ (reference sequence). The V and J ends lost 1 base and 10 bases respectively, with 11 bases between them. CDR3 loop: CASSLGHSGSPLHF. The CDR3 nucleotides read TGTGCCAGCAGCTTAGGACATAGTGGGTCACCCCTCCACTTT.

The rearrangement joins TRBV5-1 to TRBJ2-3, with unresolved D. CDR3 size: 14 residues. Germline loops: CDR1 SGHRS, CDR2 YFSETQ. Trimming stripped 0 bases from V and 4 bases from J, with 9 bases between. This CDR3 reads CASSLARPPDTQYF. DNA of the CDR3: TGCGCCAGCAGCTTGGCCCGCCCACCAGATACGCAGTATTTT.

The table lists this clone with a few counts. V is TRBV5-1 and J is TRBJ2-3; D may correspond to TRBD1 or TRBD2 (6 bases each). This CDR3 is 16 amino acids long. The V end was cut by 0 bases, the J end by 5 bases, with 16 bases between. Germline CDR1 is SGHRS and CDR2 is YFSETQ. The CDR3 sequence: CASSLARGPAGDTQYF. CDR3 DNA: TGCGCCAGCAGCTTGGCCCGGGGGCCCGCCGGAGATACGCAGTATTTT. The variable domain in full, completed from reference TRBV5-1 and TRBJ2-3, reads KAGVTQTPRYLIKTRGQQVTLSCSPISGHRSVSWYQQTPGQGLQFLFEYFSETQRNKGNFPGRFSGRQFSNSRSEMNVSTLELGDSALYLCASSLARGPAGDTQYFGPGTRLTVL.

The chain employs TRBV5-1 and TRBJ2-7; the D gene could be TRBD1 or TRBD2 (5 bases each). This CDR3 spans 13 amino acids. Germline CDR1 and CDR2: SGHRS and YFSETQ. The V end was cut by 7 bases, the J end by 0 bases, with 11 bases between. The CDR3 sequence is CASGAGSSYEQYF. The CDR3 DNA reads TGCGCCAGCGGGGCAGGGAGCTCCTACGAGCAGTACTTC.

This chain links TRBV9 with TRBJ2-5; no clear D. The CDR3 sequence is 10 residues long. Germline CDR1 is SGDLS and CDR2 is YYNGEE. The germline V and J ends were trimmed by 0 bases and 6 bases, with 0 bases remaining between them. The CDR3 bases are TGTGCCAGCAGCGTAGAGACCCAGTACTTC. It is translated as CASSVETQYF. The variable domain in full, completed from reference TRBV9 and TRBJ2-5, reads DSGVTQTPKHLITATGQRVTLRCSPRSGDLSVYWYQQSLDQGLQFLIQYYNGEERAKGNILERFSAQQFPDLHSELNLSSLELGDSALYFCASSVETQYFGPGTRLLVL.

This clone was seen once. This chain connects TRBV2 to TRBJ2-3; 7 bases are a match to TRBD2. Germline loops: CDR1 SNHLY, CDR2 FYNNEI. The CDR3 extends over 14 amino acids. V dropped 7 bases and J dropped 1; count of bases not matched to a gene: 5. The CDR3 coding sequence is TGTGCCAGCAATAGCGGGCAACGCACAGATACGCAGTATTTT. Amino acids: CASNSGQRTDTQYF.

This clone has a handful of counts. The rearrangement joins TRBV30 to TRBJ1-6; D is unresolved. Germline CDR1 reads GTSNPN; CDR2 reads SVGIG (reference sequence). V was shortened by 4 bases and J by 9 bases, with 16 bases between the two germline ends. This CDR3 is 14 amino acids long. Written as DNA, the CDR3 is TGTGCCTGGAATCAACGGGCATTTCCTTCACCCCTCCACTTT. This encodes CAWNQRAFPSPLHF.

This chain uses TRBV10-3 with TRBJ1-1; the D gene is possibly TRBD1 (5 bases). CDR3 size: 15 residues. Deletions cut 2 bases from V and 0 bases from J, with 10 bases between. Germline-derived CDR1 and CDR2 are ENHRY and SYGVKD. CDR3 DNA: TGTGCCATCAGTGAGAAGTCAGGGATGAACACTGAAGCTTTCTTT. It yields the protein CAISEKSGMNTEAFF.

The CDR3 protein is CASSIEGDYGYTF. In DNA, the CDR3 is TGTGCCAGTAGTATAGAAGGGGACTATGGCTACACCTTC. The chain combines TRBV19 with TRBJ1-2; a weak D match, TRBD1 (5 bases). CDR3 length: 13 amino acids. V was cut by 0 bases and J by 3 bases, with 5 bases left in between. Germline-derived CDR1 and CDR2 are LNHDA and SQIVND (reference sequence).

CDR3 loop: CASSPPTGNTEAFF. DNA of the CDR3: TGTGCCAGTAGTCCACCGACAGGTAACACTGAAGCTTTCTTT. This rearrangement joins TRBV19 to TRBJ1-1, with D perhaps TRBD1 (6 bases). The CDR3 covers 14 residues. CDR1 and CDR2 (germline): LNHDA, SQIVND (reference sequence). The V end lost 5 bases, the J end lost 2 bases, and 12 bases lay between the germline ends.

This chain links TRBV29-1 with TRBJ2-3; TRBD1 matches 9 bases. Germline CDR1 reads SQVTM; CDR2 reads ANQGSEA. The CDR3 is 15 amino acids. The V gene end was trimmed by 7 bases and the J gene end by 0 bases; junction bases not matched to a gene: 8. The CDR3 sequence: CSGGRDRESTDTQYF. The DNA of the CDR3 is TGCAGCGGAGGCCGGGACAGGGAAAGCACAGATACGCAGTATTTT.